This entry is about one T cell receptor (beta chain). Germline lookup yields CDR1 LNHNV and CDR2 YYDKDF (reference sequence). V lost 1 base and J lost 1, with 10 bases in between. The CDR3 sequence is 15 residues long. This entry is derived from a study of blood T cell repertoires in COVID-19. Using immunoSEQ multiplex PCR, the repertoire was profiled, and TCRdb retains in-frame clones only, with some absent. The top ten hold approximately 6.8% of the sample, which has about 94,000 clones, roughly 80% seen once. The source material was peripheral blood. The gene calls are TRBV15 and TRBJ1-1; the D is unclear. The receptor was derived from a man in his sixties with acute or convalescent COVID-19. CDR3 coding DNA: TGTGCCACCAGCAGAGGCGGCGGGCAGAACACTGAAGCTTTCTTT. Translating it yields CATSRGGGQNTEAFF.